This TCR beta chain appears in the sequencing data of a study of shared clonotypes between healthy human individuals. Looking at the study overall: A couple of women and a few men aged 18 to 49 made up the donors.

The germline V gene has CDR1 SGDLS and CDR2 YYNGEE. CDR3 size: 16 residues. The ends were cut back, 4 bases at V and 0 bases at J, with 14 bases in the middle. Assay execution proceeded at the deep level. The material for each subset, its genomic DNA, was split evenly across several immunoSEQ plates. Sequencing was performed with immunoSEQ multiplex PCR; in TCRdb, only in-frame clones are kept and a portion is missing. Seen here are approximately 500,000 clones, about 96% observed once, and the top ten hold roughly 0.06%. The count of this clone is one. Sequenced material: naive CD4+ T cells sorted from blood. The subset here: CD45RA+ positively selected. The chain combines TRBV9 with TRBJ1-3, with D unclear. This TCR was recovered from a woman aged 25 to 45 in good health. Here the CDR3 reads CASSIREGGSGNTIYF. The CDR3 nucleotides are TGTGCCAGCAGCATCCGGGAGGGAGGCTCTGGAAACACCATATATTTT.